The present T cell receptor (beta chain) was sequenced within a study of T cell repertoires in cytomegalovirus infection. Study-level background: Public TCR beta signatures provided an indication of both CMV infection and a matching HLA type.

This clonotype has ten or more counts. The target antigen is unknown. One entry per CDR3 protein, called by TCRdb with MiXCR from the reads. The data hold about 200,000 distinct CDR3 sequences, with 8.5% to 10% observed a single time. Study-level findings and limits: In two of eight donors, the top clonotype was HLA-C-restricted CMV-specific. Cumulative frequency of public TCR beta families picked out carriers of CMV plus the relevant HLA.

Sequenced: PBMCs. The sequence derives from a human donor in good health (CMV status not recorded). Some clones in this sample may be carry-over from other donors' samples.

This chain's CDR3 is CASSPRGPGRRTEAFF. The CDR3 DNA reads as TGTGCCAGCAGCCCAAGGGGTCCCGGAAGGAGGACTGAAGCTTTCTTT. The chain is built from TRBV7-9 and TRBJ1-1, with D perhaps TRBD1 (5 bases). Trimming took off 5 bases at V and 5 bases at J, with 21 bases between the two ends. The CDR3 sequence is 16 residues long. CDR1 and CDR2 from the germline V gene are SEHNR and FQNEAQ (reference sequence).